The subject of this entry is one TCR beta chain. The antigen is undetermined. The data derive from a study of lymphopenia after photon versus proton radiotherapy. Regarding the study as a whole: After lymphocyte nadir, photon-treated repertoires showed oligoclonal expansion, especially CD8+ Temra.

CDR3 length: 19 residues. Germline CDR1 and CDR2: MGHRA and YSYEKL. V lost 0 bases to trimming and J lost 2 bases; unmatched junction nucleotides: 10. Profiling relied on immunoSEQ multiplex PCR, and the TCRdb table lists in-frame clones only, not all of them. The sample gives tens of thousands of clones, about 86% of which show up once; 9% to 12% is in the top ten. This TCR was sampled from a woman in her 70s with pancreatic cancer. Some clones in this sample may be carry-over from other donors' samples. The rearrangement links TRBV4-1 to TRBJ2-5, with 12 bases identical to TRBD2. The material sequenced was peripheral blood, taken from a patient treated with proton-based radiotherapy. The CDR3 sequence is CASSQEHLAGGPSQETQYF. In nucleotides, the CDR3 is TGCGCCAGCAGCCAAGAACATCTAGCGGGAGGGCCATCACAAGAGACCCAGTACTTC.